This TCR beta chain was sequenced for a study of OX40 agonist ivuxolimab in advanced cancers. Background on the study: Of mixed ages from about 20 to 90 and averaging 60 years, the group was about 80% male. Three partial responders included one hepatocellular carcinoma patient and two cutaneous melanoma patients. Overall study findings and caveats: Expanded clones were, on average, more numerous in CD8+ T cells than in CD4+.

CDR1 LGHNA and CDR2 YNFKEQ come from the germline V gene. The CDR3 runs 13 residues. V gave up 6 bases and J gave up 12 bases; unmatched junction bases: 7. TCRdb's table, derived via immunoSEQ multiplex PCR, lists solely in-frame clones and lacks some. The sample carries tens of thousands of clones, about nine tenths recorded once. As for this clone: Its specificity is unknown.

This clonotype originated in an adult with an advanced solid tumor such as melanoma, head and neck, liver or kidney cancer. The genes are TRBV4-2 and TRBJ2-7; 14 nucleotides match TRBD2. The sample was CD4+ or CD8+ T cells sorted from blood, taken in a trial of the OX40 agonist ivuxolimab. CDR3 region: CASRSGLAGEWYF. CDR3 DNA sequence: TGTGCCAGCAGGTCGGGACTAGCGGGAGAATGGTACTTC.